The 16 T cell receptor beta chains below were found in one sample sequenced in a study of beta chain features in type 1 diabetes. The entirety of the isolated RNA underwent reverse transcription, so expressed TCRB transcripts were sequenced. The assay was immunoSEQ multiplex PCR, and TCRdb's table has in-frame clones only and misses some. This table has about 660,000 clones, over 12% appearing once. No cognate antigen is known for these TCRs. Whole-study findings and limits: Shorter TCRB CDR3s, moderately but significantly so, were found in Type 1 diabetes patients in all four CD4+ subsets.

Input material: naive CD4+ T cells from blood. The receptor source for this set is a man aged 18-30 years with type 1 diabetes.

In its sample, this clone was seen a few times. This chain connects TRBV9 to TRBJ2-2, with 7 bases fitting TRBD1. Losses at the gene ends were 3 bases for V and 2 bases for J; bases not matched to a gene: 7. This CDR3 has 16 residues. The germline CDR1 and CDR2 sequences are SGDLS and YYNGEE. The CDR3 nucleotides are TGTGCCAGCAGCGCCCCCGGGACAGTAAACACCGGGGAGCTGTTTTTT. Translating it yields CASSAPGTVNTGELFF.

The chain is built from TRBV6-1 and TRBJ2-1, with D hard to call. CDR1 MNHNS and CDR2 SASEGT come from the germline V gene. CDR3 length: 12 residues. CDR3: CAGSGSYNEQFF. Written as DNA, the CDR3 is TGTGCGGGTTCAGGCTCCTACAATGAGCAGTTCTTC.

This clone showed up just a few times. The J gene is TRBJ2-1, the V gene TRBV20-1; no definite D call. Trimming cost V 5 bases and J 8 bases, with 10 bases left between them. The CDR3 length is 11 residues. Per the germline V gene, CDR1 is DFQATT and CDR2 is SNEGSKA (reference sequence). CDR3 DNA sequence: TGCAGTGCTGGCCCGGAATATGAGCAGTTCTTC. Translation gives CSAGPEYEQFF.

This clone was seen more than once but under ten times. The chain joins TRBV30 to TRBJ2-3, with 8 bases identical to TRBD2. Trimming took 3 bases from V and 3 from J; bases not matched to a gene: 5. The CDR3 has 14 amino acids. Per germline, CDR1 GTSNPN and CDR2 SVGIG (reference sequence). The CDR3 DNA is TGTGCCTGGAGGTCGGGGGGGGCTACAGATACGCAGTATTTT. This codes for CAWRSGGATDTQYF.

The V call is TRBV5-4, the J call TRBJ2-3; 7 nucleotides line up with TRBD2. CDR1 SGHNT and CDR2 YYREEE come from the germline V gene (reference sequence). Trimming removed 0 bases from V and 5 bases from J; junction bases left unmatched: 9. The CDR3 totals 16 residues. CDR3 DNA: TGTGCCAGCAGCTTGGGTGGGGGAGGGCCTAGAGATACGCAGTATTTT. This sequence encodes CASSLGGGGPRDTQYF.

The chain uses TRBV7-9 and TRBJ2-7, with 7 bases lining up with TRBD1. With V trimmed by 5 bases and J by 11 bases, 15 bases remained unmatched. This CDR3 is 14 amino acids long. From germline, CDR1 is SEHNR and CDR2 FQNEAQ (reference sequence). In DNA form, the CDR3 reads TGTGCCAGCAGCCCGCAAGGACTGACAGGGCTGGAGTACTTC. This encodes CASSPQGLTGLEYF.

CDR3 amino acids: CASSPPPGGNTIYF. DNA of the CDR3: TGTGCCAGCAGTCCTCCGCCCGGTGGGAACACCATATATTTT. The chain couples TRBV11-2 to TRBJ1-3; D is ambiguous. Germline V lookup: CDR1 SGHAT, CDR2 FQNNGV. The CDR3 contains 14 residues. The V end was cut by 6 bases, the J end by 7 bases, with 16 bases between.

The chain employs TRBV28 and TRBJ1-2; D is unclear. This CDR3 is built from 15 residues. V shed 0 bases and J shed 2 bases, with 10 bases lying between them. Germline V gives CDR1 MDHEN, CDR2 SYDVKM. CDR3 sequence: CASSLWVARNYGYTF. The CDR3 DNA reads TGTGCCAGCAGTTTATGGGTCGCCCGGAACTATGGCTACACCTTC.

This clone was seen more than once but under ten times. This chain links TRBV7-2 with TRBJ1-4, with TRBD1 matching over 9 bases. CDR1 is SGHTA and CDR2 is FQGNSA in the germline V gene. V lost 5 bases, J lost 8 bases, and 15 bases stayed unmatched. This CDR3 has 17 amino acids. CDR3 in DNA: TGTGCCAGCAGCCTGACTGCCTCCGGGACAGGGTTGGAAAAACTGTTTTTT. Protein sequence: CASSLTASGTGLEKLFF.

CDR3 protein: CASSQLVAGGGETQYF. CDR3 in DNA: TGTGCCAGCAGCCAATTGGTTGCGGGGGGCGGAGAGACCCAGTACTTC. The chain combines TRBV13 with TRBJ2-5; 8 bases fit TRBD2. This CDR3 contains 16 residues. With V trimmed by 5 bases and J by 4 bases, 12 bases remained unmatched. CDR1 PRHDT and CDR2 FYEKMQ come from the germline V gene (reference sequence).

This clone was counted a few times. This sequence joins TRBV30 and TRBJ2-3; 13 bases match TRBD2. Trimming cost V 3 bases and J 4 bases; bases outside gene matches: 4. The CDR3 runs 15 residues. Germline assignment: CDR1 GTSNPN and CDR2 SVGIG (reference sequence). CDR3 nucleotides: TGTGCCTGGAGCCAGGGACTAGCGGGACCAGATACGCAGTATTTT. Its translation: CAWSQGLAGPDTQYF.

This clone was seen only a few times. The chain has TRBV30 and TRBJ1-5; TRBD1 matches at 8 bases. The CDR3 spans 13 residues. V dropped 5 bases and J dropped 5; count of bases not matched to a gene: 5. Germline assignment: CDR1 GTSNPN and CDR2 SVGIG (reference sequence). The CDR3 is CAWSTRGHQPQHF. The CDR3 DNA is TGTGCCTGGTCGACCAGGGGGCATCAGCCCCAGCATTTT.

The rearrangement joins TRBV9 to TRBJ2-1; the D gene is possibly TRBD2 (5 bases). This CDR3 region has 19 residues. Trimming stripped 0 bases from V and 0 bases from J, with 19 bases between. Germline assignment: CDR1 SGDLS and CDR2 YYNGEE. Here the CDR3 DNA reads TGTGCCAGCAGCGTAGCTTCGTTGAGTAGCGCGAGCTCCTACAATGAGCAGTTCTTC. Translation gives CASSVASLSSASSYNEQFF.

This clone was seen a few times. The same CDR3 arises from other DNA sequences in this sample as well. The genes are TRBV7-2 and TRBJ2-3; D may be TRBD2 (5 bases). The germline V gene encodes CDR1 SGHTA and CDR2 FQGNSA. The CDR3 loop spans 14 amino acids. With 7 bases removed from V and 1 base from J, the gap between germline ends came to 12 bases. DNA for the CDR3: TGTGCCAGCACCGAGGGTAGCGGCACAGATACGCAGTATTTT. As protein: CASTEGSGTDTQYF.

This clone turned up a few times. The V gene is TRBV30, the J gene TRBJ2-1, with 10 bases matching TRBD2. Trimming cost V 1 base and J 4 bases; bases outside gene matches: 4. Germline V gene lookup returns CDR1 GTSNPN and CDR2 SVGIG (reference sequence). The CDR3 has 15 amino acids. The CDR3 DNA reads TGTGCCTGGAGTGGAGGACTAGCGGTATACAATGAGCAGTTCTTC. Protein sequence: CAWSGGLAVYNEQFF. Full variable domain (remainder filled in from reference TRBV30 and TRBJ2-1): SQTIHQWPATLVQPVGSPLSLECTVEGTSNPNLYWYRQAAGRGLQLLFYSVGIGQISSEVPQNLSASRPQDRQFILSSKKLLLSDSGFYLCAWSGGLAVYNEQFFGPGTRLTVL.

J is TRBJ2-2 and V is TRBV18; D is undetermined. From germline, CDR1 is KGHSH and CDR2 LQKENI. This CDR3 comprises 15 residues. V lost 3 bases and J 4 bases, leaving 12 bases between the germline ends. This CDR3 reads CASSPEARPTGELFF. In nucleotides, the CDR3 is TGTGCCAGCTCACCGGAAGCGCGACCCACCGGGGAGCTGTTTTTT. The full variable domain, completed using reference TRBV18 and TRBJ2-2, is NAGVMQNPRHLVRRRGQEARLRCSPMKGHSHVYWYRQLPEEGLKFMVYLQKENIIDESGMPKERFSAEFPKEGPSILRIQQVVRGDSAAYFCASSPEARPTGELFFGEGSRLTVL.